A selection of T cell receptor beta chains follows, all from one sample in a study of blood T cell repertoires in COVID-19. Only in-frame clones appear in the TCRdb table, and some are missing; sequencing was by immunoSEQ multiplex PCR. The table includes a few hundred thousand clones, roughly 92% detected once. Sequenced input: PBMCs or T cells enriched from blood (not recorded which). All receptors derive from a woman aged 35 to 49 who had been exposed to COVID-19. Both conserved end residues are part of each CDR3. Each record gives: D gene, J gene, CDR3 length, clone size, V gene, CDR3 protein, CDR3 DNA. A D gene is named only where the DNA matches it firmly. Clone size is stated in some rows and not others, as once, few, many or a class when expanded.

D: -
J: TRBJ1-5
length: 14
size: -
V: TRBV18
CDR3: CASSPSGTRQPQHF
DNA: TGTGCCAGCTCACCGTCCGGGACACGTCAGCCCCAGCATTTT

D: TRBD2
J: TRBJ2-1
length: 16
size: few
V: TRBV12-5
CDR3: CASGLSTSGRRNEQFF
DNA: TGTGCTAGTGGTTTGTCGACTAGCGGGAGGAGGAATGAGCAGTTCTTC

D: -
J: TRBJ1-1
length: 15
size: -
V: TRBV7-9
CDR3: CASSLTRSTNTEAFF
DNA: TGTGCCAGCAGCCTTACTAGGAGTACGAACACTGAAGCTTTCTTT

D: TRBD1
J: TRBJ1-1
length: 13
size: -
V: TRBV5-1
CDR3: CASTSGGDTEAFF
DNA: TGCGCCAGCACCTCAGGGGGTGACACTGAAGCTTTCTTT

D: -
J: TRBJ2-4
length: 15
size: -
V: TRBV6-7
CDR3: CASSEEGAAKNIQYF
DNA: TGTGCCAGCAGTGAGGAGGGGGCAGCCAAAAACATTCAGTACTTC

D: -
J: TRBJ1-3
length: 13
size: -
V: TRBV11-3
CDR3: CASSVRSGNTIYF
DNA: TGTGCCAGCAGCGTCCGGTCTGGAAACACCATATATTTT

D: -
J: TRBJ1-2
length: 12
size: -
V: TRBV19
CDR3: CASSVTVYGYTF
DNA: TGTGCCAGTAGTGTCACAGTCTATGGCTACACCTTC

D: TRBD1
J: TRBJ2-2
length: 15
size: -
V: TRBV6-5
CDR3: CASRTTGRITGELFF
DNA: TGTGCCAGCAGGACGACAGGGCGAATCACCGGGGAGCTGTTTTTT

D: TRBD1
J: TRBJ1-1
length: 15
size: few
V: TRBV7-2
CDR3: CASSSQPGQGAEAFF
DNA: TGTGCCAGCAGCTCCCAACCGGGACAGGGAGCTGAAGCTTTCTTT

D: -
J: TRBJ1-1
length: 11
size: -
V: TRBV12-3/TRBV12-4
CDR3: CASSLGGNAFF
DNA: TGTGCCAGCAGTTTAGGAGGAAATGCTTTCTTT

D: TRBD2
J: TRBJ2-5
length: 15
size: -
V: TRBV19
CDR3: CASSNGGGYQETQYF
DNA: TGTGCCAGTAGTAACGGCGGGGGGTACCAAGAGACCCAGTACTTC

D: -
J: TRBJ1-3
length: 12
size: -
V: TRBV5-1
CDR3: CASSAAGNTIYF
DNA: TGCGCCAGCAGCGCCGCGGGAAACACCATATATTTT

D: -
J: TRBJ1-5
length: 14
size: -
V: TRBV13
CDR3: CASSLGQGGQPQHF
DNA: TGTGCCAGCAGCTTAGGCCAAGGGGGTCAGCCCCAGCATTTT

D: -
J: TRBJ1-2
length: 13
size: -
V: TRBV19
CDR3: CASRDGGPRGYTF
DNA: TGTGCCAGTAGGGACGGGGGGCCAAGAGGCTACACCTTC

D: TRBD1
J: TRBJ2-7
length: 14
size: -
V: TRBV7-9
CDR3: CASSFPRQGAEQYF
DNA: TGTGCCAGCAGCTTCCCGAGACAGGGAGCCGAGCAGTACTTC

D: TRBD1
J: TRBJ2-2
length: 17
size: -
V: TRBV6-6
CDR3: CASSPGQGIPNTGELFF
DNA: TGTGCCAGCAGTCCAGGACAGGGGATTCCGAACACCGGGGAGCTGTTTTTT

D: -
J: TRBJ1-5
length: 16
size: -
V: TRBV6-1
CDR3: CASSEAGAAGNQPQHF
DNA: TGTGCCAGCAGTGAAGCGGGGGCGGCGGGCAATCAGCCCCAGCATTTT